This TCR beta chain was sequenced for a study of spatial heterogeneity in lung cancer. Study information: Alpha-chain detections were consistently fewer than beta-chain detections among the sequences. General observations from the study: In blood, ubiquitous expanded tumor TCRs appeared more at resection than follow-up.

This clonotype was observed at least ten times. What it binds is not known. The time point is: sample taken at primary tumor resection. Whole RNA, which was extracted from tumor, nontumor lung tissue or frozen PBMC, was sequenced without any cell sorting. TCRdb recomputed calls from the 5' RACE reads with MiXCR, one row per CDR3 protein. The repertoire holds some 78,000 distinct CDR3 sequences, with about 7.8% as singletons. Losses at the gene ends were 6 bases for V and 6 bases for J; bases not matched to a gene: 6. This CDR3 has 16 amino acids. Germline V gives CDR1 MNHEY, CDR2 SVGAGI. This receptor was identified in a male donor with early-stage non-small cell lung cancer. The chain is built from TRBV6-5 and TRBJ2-3; 16 nucleotides align to TRBD2. Sample: PBMCs, taken at surgery. This CDR3 reads CASRRGLAGGPDTQYF. The CDR3, as DNA: TGTGCCAGCAGGAGGGGACTAGCGGGAGGGCCGGATACGCAGTATTTT.